The 32 T cell receptor beta chains below were found in one sample sequenced in a study of blood T cell repertoires in COVID-19. Sequenced by immunoSEQ multiplex PCR; TCRdb stores in-frame clones only, minus some. The profile covers 250,000 to 300,000 clones, with roughly 80% appearing a single time and more than 4% taken by the ten largest. Sequencing was performed on PBMCs or T cells enriched from blood (not recorded which). The receptor source for this set is a man aged 40-55 years who had been exposed to COVID-19.

This chain uses TRBV9 with TRBJ2-7; 7 bases are a match to TRBD2. There are 12 residues in the CDR3. Trimming cost V 0 bases and J 7 bases; bases outside gene matches: 1. In germline, CDR1 is SGDLS, CDR2 YYNGEE. In nucleotides, the CDR3 is TGTGCCAGCAGCGTAGGCGGGAGAGAGCAGTACTTC. It translates to CASSVGGREQYF.

V is TRBV9 and J is TRBJ1-1; unclear D gene. Trimming left V 5 bases short and J 1 base short, with 12 bases between. CDR1 and CDR2 (germline): SGDLS, YYNGEE. This CDR3 region has 14 residues. The DNA for the CDR3 is TGTGCCAGCAGTGTAACAACAGCGAACACTGAAGCTTTCTTT. This codes for CASSVTTANTEAFF.

J is TRBJ2-7 and V is TRBV19; 8 bases agree with TRBD1. J lost 1 base, V lost 3 bases, and 5 bases had no gene match. Germline-derived CDR1 and CDR2 are LNHDA and SQIVND (reference sequence). The CDR3 consists of 15 residues. The CDR3 nucleotides read TGTGCCAGTAGTATCACAGGGGGTTCTTCCTACGAGCAGTACTTC. Encoded protein: CASSITGGSSYEQYF. Filled out from reference TRBV19 and TRBJ2-7, the complete variable domain reads DGGITQSPKYLFRKEGQNVTLSCEQNLNHDAMYWYRQDPGQGLRLIYYSQIVNDFQKGDIAEGYSVSREKKESFPLTVTSAQKNPTAFYLCASSITGGSSYEQYFGPGTRLTVT.

This clone was seen once. The rearrangement uses TRBV5-1 and TRBJ1-5, with D possibly TRBD1 on 6 matching bases. The CDR3 extends over 16 amino acids. Trimming removed 0 bases at V and 2 bases at J, with 12 bases between. The germline gives CDR1 SGHRS, CDR2 YFSETQ. In DNA form, the CDR3 reads TGCGCCAGCAGCTTGGGTCCTCCAGGGGGCAATCAGCCCCAGCATTTT. Protein sequence: CASSLGPPGGNQPQHF.

The chain uses TRBV5-1 and TRBJ2-2; 11 nucleotides match TRBD2. The CDR3 is made up of 17 amino acids. J gave up 4 bases and V 2 bases, and 7 bases lay outside the gene matches. Germline values: CDR1 SGHRS, CDR2 YFSETQ. The CDR3 here is CASSLVPLAGVTGELFF. DNA for the CDR3: TGCGCCAGCAGCTTAGTCCCACTAGCGGGGGTCACCGGGGAGCTGTTTTTT.

The CDR3 nucleotides read TGTGCCAGCAGCCCCCCGGGACTAGTCAAGTCCAACAATGAGCAGTTCTTC. It encodes CASSPPGLVKSNNEQFF. The V and J genes are TRBV7-9 and TRBJ2-1; 8 bases fit TRBD2. The germline V gene has CDR1 SEHNR and CDR2 FQNEAQ (reference sequence). The CDR3 loop spans 17 amino acids. Trimming at V came to 5 bases and at J to 5 bases, leaving 14 bases not matched to a gene.

This chain connects TRBV6-5 to TRBJ1-1; 9 nucleotides match TRBD1. This CDR3 has 15 amino acids. Germline trimming cut 5 bases from V and 4 bases from J; bases unmatched to any gene: 8. Germline lookup yields CDR1 MNHEY and CDR2 SVGAGI. In DNA form, the CDR3 reads TGTGCCAGCAGTAAATCGACAGGGGGGTCCACTGAAGCTTTCTTT. It translates to CASSKSTGGSTEAFF.

The V and J genes are TRBV5-1 and TRBJ2-3; 10 bases fit TRBD1. Germline CDR1 SGHRS, CDR2 YFSETQ. The CDR3 contains 14 residues. With 3 bases clipped from V and 3 bases from J, the junction kept 1 base outside the gene matches. The CDR3 here is CASSWTGGTDTQYF. The CDR3 region has the DNA TGCGCCAGCAGCTGGACAGGGGGGACAGATACGCAGTATTTT.

This clone was seen just once. The V call is TRBV30, the J call TRBJ1-1; TRBD1 aligns across 7 bases. The V gene's germline CDR1 is GTSNPN and CDR2 SVGIG (reference sequence). J was trimmed by 5 bases and V by 3 bases; bases with no gene match: 9. The CDR3 runs 14 residues. The CDR3 nucleotides read TGTGCCTGGAGACTGCAGGGGGGTCAGACTGAAGCTTTCTTT. Translated: CAWRLQGGQTEAFF.

The V call is TRBV15, the J call TRBJ2-7, with TRBD2 identical over 7 bases. This CDR3 has 13 residues. V lost 3 bases and J lost 6; bases outside the gene matches: 5. Germline-derived CDR1 and CDR2 are LNHNV and YYDKDF (reference sequence). The DNA for the CDR3 is TGTGCCACCAGCAGGGGGAGGGTAGGCGAGCAGTACTTC. This sequence encodes CATSRGRVGEQYF.

The chain recombines TRBV5-1 with TRBJ2-1; the match to TRBD1 covers 11 bases. Germline V gene sequence: CDR1 SGHRS, CDR2 YFSETQ. This CDR3 has 16 amino acids. With 3 bases clipped from V and 2 bases from J, the junction kept 4 bases outside the gene matches. In DNA, the CDR3 is TGCGCCAGCAGCTCCGGGACAGGGGGGACCTACAATGAGCAGTTCTTC. Amino acid sequence: CASSSGTGGTYNEQFF.

This chain joins TRBV11-3 and TRBJ2-1; possible D gene TRBD2, 5 bases. The germline CDR1 and CDR2 sequences are SGHNT and YENEEA. Trimming stripped 5 bases from V and 3 bases from J, with 17 bases between. CDR3 length equals 16 residues. As DNA, the CDR3 is TGTGCCAGCAGCCCGACGTACGGGGATCTCTACAATGAGCAGTTCTTC. Its translation: CASSPTYGDLYNEQFF.

The gene calls are TRBV4-2 and TRBJ1-4; D gene unclear. This CDR3 has 16 amino acids. Germline CDR1 LGHNA, CDR2 YNFKEQ. The V end lost 4 bases, the J end lost 7 bases, and 19 bases lay between the germline ends. For the CDR3, the DNA is TGTGCCAGCAGCCCAGAACCAGCGGGTCTGGGTGAAAAACTGTTTTTT. Translated: CASSPEPAGLGEKLFF.

The genes are TRBV3-1 (or the pseudogene TRBV3-2) and TRBJ2-1, with 13 bases that match TRBD2. Germline V gives CDR1 LGHDT, CDR2 YNNKEL (reference sequence). V lost 0 bases to trimming and J lost 9 bases; unmatched junction nucleotides: 8. CDR3 length equals 17 residues. The CDR3 here is CASSQDLGLAGSPEQFF. CDR3 nucleotides: TGTGCCAGCAGCCAAGATTTGGGACTAGCGGGATCTCCTGAGCAGTTCTTC.

J is TRBJ1-2 and V is TRBV30; maybe TRBD1 (6 bases). There are 12 residues in the CDR3. Deletions cut 3 bases from V and 4 bases from J, with 9 bases between. CDR1 GTSNPN and CDR2 SVGIG come from the germline V gene (reference sequence). CDR3 DNA sequence: TGTGCCTGGAGCGGGGGGCTCTATGGCTACACCTTC. As protein: CAWSGGLYGYTF.

A few counts support this clone. J is TRBJ1-5 and V is TRBV19; D is perhaps TRBD1 (5 bases). The CDR3 runs to 16 residues. Trimming took off 0 bases at V and 5 bases at J, with 14 bases between the two ends. Per the germline V gene, CDR1 is LNHDA and CDR2 is SQIVND (reference sequence). Here the CDR3 reads CASSIDGVQGYQPQHF. CDR3 sequence (DNA): TGTGCCAGTAGTATAGATGGGGTCCAGGGATATCAGCCCCAGCATTTT.

This chain joins TRBV3-1 (or the pseudogene TRBV3-2) and TRBJ1-1, with a possible D match to TRBD1 (5 bases). Trimming stripped 3 bases from V and 7 bases from J, with 12 bases between. CDR1 and CDR2 (germline): LGHDT, YNNKEL (reference sequence). The length of the CDR3 is 13 residues. CDR3 sequence (DNA): TGTGCCAGCAGCCAGGGGGGGAGGGTTGAAGCTTTCTTT. Amino acid sequence: CASSQGGRVEAFF.

This chain uses TRBV14 with TRBJ2-7, with D tentatively TRBD1 (6 bases). This CDR3 has 13 amino acids. In germline, CDR1 is SGHDN, CDR2 FVKESK. V lost 4 bases to trimming and J lost 4 bases, with 11 bases between them. In DNA form, the CDR3 reads TGTGCCAGCAGCCGGGACATCGATTACGAGCAGTACTTC. It is translated as CASSRDIDYEQYF.

This clone has just a few counts. The chain carries TRBV6-6 and TRBJ2-1; 7 bases map to TRBD1. Germline CDR1 reads MNHNY; CDR2 reads SVGAGI (reference sequence). The J segment lost 6 bases and the V segment lost 8 bases, leaving 10 bases of the junction unmatched. The CDR3 contains 14 residues. CDR3 amino acids: CASHSRDRRNEQFF. DNA of the CDR3: TGTGCCAGCCATTCTCGGGACAGACGCAATGAGCAGTTCTTC.

V is TRBV7-9 and J is TRBJ2-3, with D possibly being TRBD2 (7 bases). V lost 7 bases and J lost 2, with 19 bases in between. The V gene's germline CDR1 is SEHNR and CDR2 FQNEAQ (reference sequence). The CDR3 totals 16 residues. The chain's CDR3 is CASTHVGGADTDTQYF. The CDR3 nucleotides are TGTGCCAGCACTCACGTAGGGGGGGCGGACACAGATACGCAGTATTTT.

This rearrangement joins TRBV7-9 to TRBJ2-5, with D perhaps TRBD1 (6 bases). CDR3 length equals 14 residues. Per the germline V gene, CDR1 is SEHNR and CDR2 is FQNEAQ (reference sequence). The V end was cut by 1 base, the J end by 3 bases, with 9 bases between. The CDR3 sequence: CASSLGSGEETQYF. The CDR3 region has the DNA TGTGCCAGCAGCTTAGGGTCAGGGGAAGAGACCCAGTACTTC.

The chain joins TRBV5-1 to TRBJ2-1, with TRBD2 matching over 11 bases. Germline loops: CDR1 SGHRS, CDR2 YFSETQ. There are 16 residues in the CDR3. After removal of 2 bases from V and 1 base from J, the junction contained 2 bases not matched to a gene. The CDR3 here is CASSFLAGGSYNEQFF. CDR3 DNA: TGCGCCAGCAGCTTTTTAGCGGGAGGGTCCTACAATGAGCAGTTCTTC.

This clone showed up just once. This chain links TRBV18 with TRBJ1-1, with TRBD1 as a possible D gene (6 bases). Trimming took 5 bases from V and 6 from J, leaving 13 bases between them. Germline V gene lookup returns CDR1 KGHSH and CDR2 LQKENI. CDR3 length: 13 residues. The CDR3 DNA follows: TGTGCCAGCTCAGGAGCCAGGGGCGCTGAAGCTTTCTTT. Encoded protein: CASSGARGAEAFF.

This sequence joins TRBV19 and TRBJ1-5; D possibly corresponds to TRBD1 (6 bases). Germline V gene data show CDR1 as LNHDA and CDR2 as SQIVND (reference sequence). The CDR3 totals 13 residues. V lost 1 base and J lost 7, with 8 bases in between. CDR3 bases: TGTGCCAGTAGTATAGCCAGGGGCCAGCCCCAGCATTTT. It specifies CASSIARGQPQHF.

V and J are TRBV10-3 and TRBJ2-2; D call uncertain. V shed 9 bases and J shed 2 bases, with 4 bases lying between them. CDR3 length: 11 amino acids. Germline CDR1 and CDR2: ENHRY and SYGVKD. CDR3 amino acids: CAILNTGELFF. The CDR3 DNA is TGTGCCATTTTAAACACCGGGGAGCTGTTTTTT.

CDR3 DNA: TGTGCCAGCAGTCGCGGGGCCCCCATGAACACTGAAGCTTTCTTT. Protein product: CASSRGAPMNTEAFF. The chain has TRBV25-1 and TRBJ1-1; D is possibly TRBD1 (5 bases). V shed 5 bases and J shed 0 bases, with 13 bases lying between them. Germline values: CDR1 MGHDK, CDR2 SYGVNS. The CDR3 spans 15 residues.

This chain joins TRBV7-9 and TRBJ2-7; TRBD1 aligns across 9 bases. The CDR3 contains 18 residues. Trimming cost V 4 bases and J 4 bases; bases outside gene matches: 17. Germline V gene lookup returns CDR1 SEHNR and CDR2 FQNEAQ (reference sequence). CDR3 loop: CASSSPGTGYSSWYEQYF. CDR3 in DNA: TGTGCCAGCAGCTCCCCCGGGACAGGGTATTCGTCGTGGTACGAGCAGTACTTC.

The chain uses TRBV5-1 and TRBJ1-2; no definite D call. The CDR3 runs 14 residues. Germline values: CDR1 SGHRS, CDR2 YFSETQ. V was shortened by 3 bases and J by 4 bases, with 13 bases between the two germline ends. CDR3 DNA sequence: TGCGCCAGCAGCTCTAGCACCTGGGGCTATGGCTACACCTTC. Protein product: CASSSSTWGYGYTF. Filled out from reference TRBV5-1 and TRBJ1-2, the complete variable domain reads KAGVTQTPRYLIKTRGQQVTLSCSPISGHRSVSWYQQTPGQGLQFLFEYFSETQRNKGNFPGRFSGRQFSNSRSEMNVSTLELGDSALYLCASSSSTWGYGYTFGSGTRLTVV.

This chain uses TRBV7-9 with TRBJ1-2; D remains unclear. The CDR3 is made up of 15 amino acids. V was clipped by 4 bases and J by 0 bases, with 12 bases between them. Germline CDR1 and CDR2: SEHNR and FQNEAQ (reference sequence). This CDR3 reads CASSSSGNANYGYTF. In nucleotides, the CDR3 is TGTGCCAGCAGCTCTTCGGGGAATGCTAACTATGGCTACACCTTC. Looking up the rest from reference TRBV7-9 and TRBJ1-2 gives the full variable domain: DTGVSQNPRHKITKRGQNVTFRCDPISEHNRLYWYRQTLGQGPEFLTYFQNEAQLEKSRLLSDRFSAERPKGSFSTLEIQRTEQGDSAMYLCASSSSGNANYGYTFGSGTRLTVV.

V and J are TRBV13 and TRBJ1-2; possibly TRBD1 for D (6 bases). CDR1 is PRHDT, CDR2 FYEKMQ, per germline (reference sequence). The CDR3 sequence is 14 residues long. V shed 5 bases and J shed 10 bases, with 20 bases lying between them. CDR3 sequence: CASSPGGSTGFYTF. Written as DNA, the CDR3 is TGTGCCAGCAGCCCGGGAGGGTCGACAGGATTCTACACCTTC.

This chain links TRBV5-6 with TRBJ2-7; TRBD1 matches at 7 bases. This CDR3 has 15 residues. J lost 6 bases, V lost 5 bases, and 14 bases had no gene match. Germline V gene sequence: CDR1 SGHDT, CDR2 YYEEEE. The CDR3 DNA reads as TGTGCCAGCAGTCGTCCCATAGGCAGGGGGTCCGAGCAGTACTTC. This gives the protein CASSRPIGRGSEQYF.

This clone was counted only a few times. This rearrangement joins TRBV2 to TRBJ2-1; TRBD2 aligns across 11 bases. CDR1 and CDR2 (germline): SNHLY, FYNNEI. The V gene end was trimmed by 8 bases and the J gene end by 7 bases; junction bases not matched to a gene: 13. The CDR3 loop spans 16 amino acids. The CDR3 protein is CASPSSLAGVINEQFF. The CDR3 DNA sequence: TGTGCCAGCCCGTCTTCACTAGCGGGAGTAATAAATGAGCAGTTCTTC.